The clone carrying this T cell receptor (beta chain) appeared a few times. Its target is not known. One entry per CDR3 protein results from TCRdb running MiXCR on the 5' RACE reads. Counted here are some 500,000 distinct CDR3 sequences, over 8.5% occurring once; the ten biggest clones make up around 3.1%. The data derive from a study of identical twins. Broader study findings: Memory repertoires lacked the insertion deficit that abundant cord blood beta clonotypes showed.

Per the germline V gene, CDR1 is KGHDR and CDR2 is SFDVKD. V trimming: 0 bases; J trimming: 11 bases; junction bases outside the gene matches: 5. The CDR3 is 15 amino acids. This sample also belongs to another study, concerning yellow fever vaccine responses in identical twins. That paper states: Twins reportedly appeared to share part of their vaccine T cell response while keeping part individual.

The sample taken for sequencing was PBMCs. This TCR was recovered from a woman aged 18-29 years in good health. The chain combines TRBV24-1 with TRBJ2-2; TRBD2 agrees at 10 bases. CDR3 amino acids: CATSDLTSGESELFF. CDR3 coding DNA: TGTGCCACCAGTGATTTGACTAGCGGGGAGTCTGAGCTGTTTTTT.